The TCR beta chain under discussion was sequenced for a study of immune heterogeneity within non-small cell lung tumors. Points from the study as a whole: Both recurring identical dominant CDR3 beta clonotypes and site-unique high-frequency clones were observed across tumor sites within a patient. Between individual patients, the high-frequency T-cell receptor beta clonotypes largely differed.

This clonotype was observed a handful of times. Its antigen is still unknown. The authors amplified TCR beta CDR3 by multiplex PCR with 32 V and 13 J primers. MiXCR, run by TCRdb on the multiplex PCR reads, gives a single entry per CDR3 protein. The table shows roughly 2,000 distinct CDR3 sequences, with about a third occurring only once. Germline lookup yields CDR1 LGHNA and CDR2 YNFKEQ. Trimming cost V 3 bases and J 4 bases, with 19 bases left between them. This CDR3 region has 17 residues. The authors used about 610 ng of bulk tumor genomic DNA per sample as template. Primary tumors were biopsied several times each, far apart, intraoperatively. Enrolled patients presented with newly diagnosed, previously untreated non-small cell lung cancer and underwent curative surgery.

The V and J genes are TRBV4-2 and TRBJ2-1; no definite D call. Sequenced material: lung tumor tissue. This clonotype was sampled from a man in his sixties or seventies with non-small cell lung cancer. Here the CDR3 DNA reads TGTGCCAGCAGCCAGAACCTTAGAGGAAAAGAATACAATGAGCAGTTCTTC. This gives the protein CASSQNLRGKEYNEQFF.